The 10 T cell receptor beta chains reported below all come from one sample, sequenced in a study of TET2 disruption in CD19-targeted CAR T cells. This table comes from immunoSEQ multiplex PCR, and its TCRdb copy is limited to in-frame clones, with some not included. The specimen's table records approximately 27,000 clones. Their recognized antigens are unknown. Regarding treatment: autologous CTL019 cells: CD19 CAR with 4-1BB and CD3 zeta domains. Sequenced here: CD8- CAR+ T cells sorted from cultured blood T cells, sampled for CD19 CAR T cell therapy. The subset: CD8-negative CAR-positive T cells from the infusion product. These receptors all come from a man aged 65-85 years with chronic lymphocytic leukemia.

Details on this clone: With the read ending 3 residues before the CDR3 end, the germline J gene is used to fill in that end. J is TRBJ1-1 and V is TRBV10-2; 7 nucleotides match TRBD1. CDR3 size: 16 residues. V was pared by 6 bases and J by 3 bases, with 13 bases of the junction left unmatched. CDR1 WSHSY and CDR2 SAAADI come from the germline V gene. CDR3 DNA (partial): TGCGCCAGCAGCGAAGTGCGACAGGGAGCGGACACTGAA. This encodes CASSEVRQGADTE. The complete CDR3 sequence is CASSEVRQGADTEAFF.

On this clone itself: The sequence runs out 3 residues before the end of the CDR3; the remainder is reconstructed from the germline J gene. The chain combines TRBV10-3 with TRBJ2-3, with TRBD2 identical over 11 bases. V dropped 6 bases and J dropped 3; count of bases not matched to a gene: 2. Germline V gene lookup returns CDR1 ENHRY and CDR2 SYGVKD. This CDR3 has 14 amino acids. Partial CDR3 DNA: TGTGCCATCAGGGCTAGCGGGGGGACAGATACG. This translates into CAIRASGGTDT. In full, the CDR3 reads CAIRASGGTDTQYF.

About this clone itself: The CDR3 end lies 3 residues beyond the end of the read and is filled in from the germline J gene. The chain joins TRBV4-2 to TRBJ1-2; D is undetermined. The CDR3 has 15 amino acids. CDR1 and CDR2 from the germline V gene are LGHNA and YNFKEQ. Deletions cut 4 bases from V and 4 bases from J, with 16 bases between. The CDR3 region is CASSLQTNPTYGYTF. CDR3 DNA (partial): TGTGCCAGCAGCCTACAGACCAACCCGACCTATGGC.

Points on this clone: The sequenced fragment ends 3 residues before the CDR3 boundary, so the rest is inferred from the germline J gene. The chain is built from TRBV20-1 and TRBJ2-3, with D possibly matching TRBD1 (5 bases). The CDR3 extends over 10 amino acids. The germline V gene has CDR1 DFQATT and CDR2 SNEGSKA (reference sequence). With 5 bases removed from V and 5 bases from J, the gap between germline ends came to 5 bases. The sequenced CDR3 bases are TGCAGTGCTCAGGGAGATACG. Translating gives CSAQGDT. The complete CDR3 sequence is CSAQGDTQYF.

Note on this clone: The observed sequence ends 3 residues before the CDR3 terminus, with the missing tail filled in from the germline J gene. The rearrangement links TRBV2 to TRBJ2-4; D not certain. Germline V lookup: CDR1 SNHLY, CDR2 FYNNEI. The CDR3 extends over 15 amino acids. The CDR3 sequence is CASSEARSSNQPQYF. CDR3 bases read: TGTGCCAGCAGTGAAGCGCGGAGTAGCAATCAGCCT. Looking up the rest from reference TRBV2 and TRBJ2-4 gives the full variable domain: EPEVTQTPSHQVTQMGQEVILRCVPISNHLYFYWYRQILGQKVEFLVSFYNNEISEKSEIFDDQFSVERPDGSNFTLKIRSTKLEDSAMYFCASSEARSSNQPQYFGAGTRLSVL.

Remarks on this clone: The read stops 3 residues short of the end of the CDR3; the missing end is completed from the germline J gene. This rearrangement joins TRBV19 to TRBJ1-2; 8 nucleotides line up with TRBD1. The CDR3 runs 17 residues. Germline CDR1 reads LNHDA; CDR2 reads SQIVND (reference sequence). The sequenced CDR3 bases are TGTGCCAGTAGTCTAGGCCGGGGGACAGGTAACTCCTACGAC. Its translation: CASSLGRGTGNSYD. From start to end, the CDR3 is CASSLGRGTGNSYDYTF.

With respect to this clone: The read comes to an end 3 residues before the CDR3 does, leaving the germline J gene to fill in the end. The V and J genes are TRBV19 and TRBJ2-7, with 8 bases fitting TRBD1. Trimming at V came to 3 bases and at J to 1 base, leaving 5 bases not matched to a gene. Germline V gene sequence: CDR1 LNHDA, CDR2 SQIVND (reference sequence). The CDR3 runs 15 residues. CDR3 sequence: CASSISDRGSYEQYF. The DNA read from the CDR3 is TGTGCCAGTAGTATCAGCGACAGGGGATCCTACGAG.

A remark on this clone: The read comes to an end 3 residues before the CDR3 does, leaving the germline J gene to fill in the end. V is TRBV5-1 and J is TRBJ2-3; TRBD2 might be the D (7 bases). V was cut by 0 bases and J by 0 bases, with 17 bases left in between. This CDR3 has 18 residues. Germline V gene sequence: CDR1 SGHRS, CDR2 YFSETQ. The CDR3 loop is CASSLGQGGGTSTDTQYF. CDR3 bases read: TGCGCCAGCAGCTTGGGCCAGGGAGGGGGTACTAGCACAGATACG.

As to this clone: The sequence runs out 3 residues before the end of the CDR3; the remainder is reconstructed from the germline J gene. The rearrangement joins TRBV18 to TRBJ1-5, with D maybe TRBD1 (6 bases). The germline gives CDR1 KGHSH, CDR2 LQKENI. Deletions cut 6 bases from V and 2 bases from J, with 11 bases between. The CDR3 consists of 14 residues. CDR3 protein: CASSRGGGNQPQHF. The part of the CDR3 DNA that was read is TGTGCCAGCTCGAGGGGGGGAGGCAATCAGCCC.

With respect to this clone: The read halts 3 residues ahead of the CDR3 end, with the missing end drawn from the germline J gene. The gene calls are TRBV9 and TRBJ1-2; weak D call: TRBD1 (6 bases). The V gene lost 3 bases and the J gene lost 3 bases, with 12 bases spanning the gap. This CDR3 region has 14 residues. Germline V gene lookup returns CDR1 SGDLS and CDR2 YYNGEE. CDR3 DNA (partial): TGTGCCAGCAGCGACACGACAGGAGACTATGGC. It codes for CASSDTTGDYG. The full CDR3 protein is CASSDTTGDYGYTF.